Reported below is one T cell receptor beta chain. The CDR3 sequence is 16 residues long. Trimming pared 1 base from V and 0 bases from J, leaving 13 bases between. The V gene's germline CDR1 is SGHRS and CDR2 YFSETQ. The data were obtained in a study of patients and donors after allogeneic stem cell transplantation. A single record per CDR3 protein comes from TCRdb applying MiXCR to the RT-PCR reads. In the table there are some 87,000 distinct CDR3 sequences, around 48% of which are singletons. The chain combines TRBV5-1 with TRBJ1-1, with a weak D call TRBD1 (6 bases). Sample: blood, either unsorted or a sorted T cell fraction (not recorded which). The sequence came from a human donor who was either an allogeneic HSCT recipient or a stem cell or donor lymphocyte infusion donor (not recorded which). It is not recorded whose cells these are; they may come from a transplant donor. CDR3 in amino acids: CASSLSGATLNTEAFF. CDR3 bases: TGCGCCAGCAGCTTGTCAGGGGCGACCCTGAACACTGAAGCTTTCTTT.